This T cell receptor (beta chain) was sequenced during a study of T cell changes during pregnancy in multiple sclerosis. Method: immunoSEQ multiplex PCR; TCRdb's copy keeps in-frame clones and lacks some. The table includes about 74,000 clones, roughly 93% detected once. V lost 2 bases and J 4 bases, leaving 11 bases between the germline ends. CDR1 and CDR2 from the germline V gene are GTSNPN and SVGIG (reference sequence). The CDR3 is 13 residues long. The TCR originated in a female donor with multiple sclerosis, enrolled in a pregnancy study. The sequencing here drew on peripheral blood, taken in the third trimester of pregnancy. The gene calls are TRBV30 and TRBJ2-5; D might be TRBD2 (5 bases). The CDR3 DNA follows: TGTGCCTGGAGTCGCGGGTTTAGAGAGACCCAGTACTTC. Its translation: CAWSRGFRETQYF.